Listed here are 9 T cell receptor beta chains from one sample, sequenced in a study of CD8 T cells in Susac syndrome. With random hexamers, reverse transcription was performed on about 0.45 to 1 ug of RNA. Each CDR3 protein is one row after TCRdb ran MiXCR on the immunoSEQ multiplex PCR reads. In the table there are 250,000 or so distinct CDR3 sequences, roughly 93% of which are singletons. The sample comprised CD4+ T cells from PBMCs. These receptors came from a human donor with multiple sclerosis.

This chain links TRBV3-1 with TRBJ2-7; 8 bases fit TRBD2. The CDR3 totals 14 residues. The germline V gene has CDR1 LGHDT and CDR2 YNNKEL (reference sequence). V was pared by 4 bases and J by 2 bases, with 4 bases of the junction left unmatched. The chain's CDR3 is CASSPRGGTYEQYF. The CDR3 DNA reads as TGTGCCAGCAGCCCCCGGGGGGGCACCTACGAGCAGTACTTC.

This chain uses TRBV7-9 with TRBJ2-5, with D perhaps matching TRBD2 (7 bases). This CDR3 is built from 14 residues. Germline-derived CDR1 and CDR2 are SEHNR and FQNEAQ (reference sequence). V was trimmed by 8 bases and J by 4 bases, leaving 17 bases between them. This CDR3 reads CASGDGGARETQYF. The CDR3 DNA reads TGTGCCAGCGGTGATGGGGGGGCTAGAGAGACCCAGTACTTC.

The rearrangement joins TRBV7-2 to TRBJ1-4; D gene unclear. Germline V gene data show CDR1 as SGHTA and CDR2 as FQGNSA. This CDR3 contains 16 residues. V was pared by 5 bases and J by 4 bases, with 17 bases between. The CDR3 sequence: CASSTKTGRINEKLFF. In nucleotides, the CDR3 is TGTGCCAGCAGCACAAAAACGGGGAGGATTAATGAAAAACTGTTTTTT.

The V call is TRBV20-1, the J call TRBJ1-4; perhaps TRBD1 as D (5 bases). CDR1 and CDR2 (germline): DFQATT, SNEGSKA (reference sequence). CDR3 length equals 11 residues. The V and J ends lost 3 bases and 15 bases respectively, with 14 bases between them. CDR3: CSAREGEGMFF. CDR3 sequence (DNA): TGCAGTGCTAGGGAAGGGGAGGGCATGTTTTTT.

This chain connects TRBV19 to TRBJ1-1; D unresolved. CDR1 and CDR2 (germline): LNHDA, SQIVND (reference sequence). The CDR3 contains 13 residues. V gave up 4 bases and J gave up 3 bases, with 9 bases separating them. In nucleotides, the CDR3 is TGTGCCAGTAGTACGACGGTGGACACTGAAGCTTTCTTT. Translating gives CASSTTVDTEAFF.

The rearrangement uses TRBV27 and TRBJ1-1; D is ambiguous. The CDR3 is made up of 14 amino acids. The germline V and J ends were trimmed by 4 bases and 1 base, with 10 bases remaining between them. Per germline, CDR1 MNHEY and CDR2 SMNVEV (reference sequence). The CDR3 reads CASSWMGTNTEAFF. The CDR3, as DNA: TGTGCCAGCAGTTGGATGGGTACGAACACTGAAGCTTTCTTT.

The chain employs TRBV12-3 or TRBV12-4 and TRBJ2-7; D perhaps matches TRBD2 (6 bases). The CDR3 spans 12 residues. V lost 7 bases and J lost 2, with 9 bases in between. This chain's CDR3 is CASTGGTYEQYV. The CDR3 DNA reads as TGTGCCAGCACCGGGGGAACCTACGAGCAGTACGTC.

The chain couples TRBV20-1 to TRBJ2-1; 8 bases are a match to TRBD2. Germline CDR1 and CDR2: DFQATT and SNEGSKA (reference sequence). The V segment lost 4 bases and the J segment 1 base; nucleotides outside the gene matches: 6. The CDR3 spans 15 residues. CDR3 sequence: CSATRTSGSYNEQFF. The CDR3 nucleotides read TGCAGTGCTACCAGAACTAGCGGATCCTACAATGAGCAGTTCTTC.

This clonotype was seen just once. The rearrangement uses TRBV2 and TRBJ1-3; D remains ambiguous. CDR1 SNHLY and CDR2 FYNNEI come from the germline V gene. V dropped 3 bases and J dropped 0 bases, with 9 bases sitting between them. The CDR3 loop spans 15 amino acids. DNA of the CDR3: TGTGCCAGCAGTGACGACCCCAGCTCTGGAAACACCATATATTTT. Translated, it gives CASSDDPSSGNTIYF.